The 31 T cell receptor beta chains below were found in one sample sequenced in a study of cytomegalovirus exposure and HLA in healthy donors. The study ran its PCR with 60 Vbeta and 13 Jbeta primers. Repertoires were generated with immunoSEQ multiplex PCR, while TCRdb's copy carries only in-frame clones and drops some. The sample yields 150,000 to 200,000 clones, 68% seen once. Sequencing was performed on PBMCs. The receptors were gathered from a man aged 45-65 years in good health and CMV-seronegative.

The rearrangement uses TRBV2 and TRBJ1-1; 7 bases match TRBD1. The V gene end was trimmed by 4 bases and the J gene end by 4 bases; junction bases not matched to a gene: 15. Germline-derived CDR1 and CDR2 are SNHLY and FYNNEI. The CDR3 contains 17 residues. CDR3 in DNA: TGTGCCAGCAGTGCCCCGACAGGGAGGATAGAGGGCACTGAAGCTTTCTTT. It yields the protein CASSAPTGRIEGTEAFF.

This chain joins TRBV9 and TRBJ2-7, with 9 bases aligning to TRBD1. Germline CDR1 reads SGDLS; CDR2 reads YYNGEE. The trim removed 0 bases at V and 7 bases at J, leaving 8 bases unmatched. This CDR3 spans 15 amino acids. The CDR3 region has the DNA TGTGCCAGCAGCGTAGAGGGGACAGGGTCTGAGGAGCAGTACTTC. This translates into CASSVEGTGSEEQYF.

CDR3 DNA sequence: TGTGCCAGCAGCTTAGGGCCCGGGGGCTCCTACAATGAGCAGTTCTTC. Encoded protein: CASSLGPGGSYNEQFF. The V gene is TRBV7-6, the J gene TRBJ2-1; perhaps TRBD2 as D (6 bases). The CDR3 runs 16 residues. The V gene's germline CDR1 is SGHVS and CDR2 FNYEAQ. The ends were cut back, 1 base at V and 0 bases at J, with 10 bases in the middle.

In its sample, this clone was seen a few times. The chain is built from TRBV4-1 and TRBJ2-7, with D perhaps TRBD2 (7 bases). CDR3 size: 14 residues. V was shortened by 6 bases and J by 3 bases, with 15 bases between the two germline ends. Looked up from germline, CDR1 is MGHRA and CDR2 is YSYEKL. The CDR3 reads CASSKGGGNYEQYF. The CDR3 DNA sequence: TGCGCCAGCAGTAAGGGAGGGGGAAACTACGAGCAGTACTTC.

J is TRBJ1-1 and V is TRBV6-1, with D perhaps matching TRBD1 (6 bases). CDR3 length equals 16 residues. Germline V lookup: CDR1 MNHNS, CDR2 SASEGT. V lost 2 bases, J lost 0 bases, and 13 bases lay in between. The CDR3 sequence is CASSELGQGLNTEAFF. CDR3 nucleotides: TGTGCCAGCAGTGAATTAGGGCAGGGGTTGAACACTGAAGCTTTCTTT.

In DNA form, the CDR3 reads TGTGCCACCAGCAGAGATCGGGAGGTGGGACAGGGGTTTCAAGAGACCCAGTACTTC. Protein sequence: CATSRDREVGQGFQETQYF. This chain links TRBV15 with TRBJ2-5, with 10 bases aligning to TRBD1. The CDR3 is 19 amino acids. Germline V gene lookup returns CDR1 LNHNV and CDR2 YYDKDF (reference sequence). The V and J ends lost 0 bases and 2 bases, in that order; junction bases with no gene match: 12.

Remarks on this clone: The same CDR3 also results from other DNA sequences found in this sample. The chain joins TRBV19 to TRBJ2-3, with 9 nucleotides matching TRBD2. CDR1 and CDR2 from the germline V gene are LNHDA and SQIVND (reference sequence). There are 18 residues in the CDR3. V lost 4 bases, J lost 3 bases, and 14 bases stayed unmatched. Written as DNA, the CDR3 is TGTGCCAGTAGTACTTCTCCCCCCGCGGGGGGGCCTACAGATACGCAGTATTTT. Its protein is CASSTSPPAGGPTDTQYF.

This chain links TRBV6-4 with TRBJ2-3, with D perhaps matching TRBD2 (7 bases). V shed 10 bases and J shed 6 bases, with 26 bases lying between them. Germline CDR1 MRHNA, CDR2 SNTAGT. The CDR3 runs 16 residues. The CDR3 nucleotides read TGTGCCACCCGATTCGAGGGGGGGCCCCCCCCTGATACGCAGTATTTT. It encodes CATRFEGGPPPDTQYF.

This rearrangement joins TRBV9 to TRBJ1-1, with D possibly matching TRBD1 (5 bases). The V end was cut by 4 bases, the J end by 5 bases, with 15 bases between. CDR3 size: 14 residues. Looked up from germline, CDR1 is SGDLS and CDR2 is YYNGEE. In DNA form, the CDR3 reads TGTGCCAGCAGCCAAGGAAGGGGTGGTACTGAAGCTTTCTTT. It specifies CASSQGRGGTEAFF.

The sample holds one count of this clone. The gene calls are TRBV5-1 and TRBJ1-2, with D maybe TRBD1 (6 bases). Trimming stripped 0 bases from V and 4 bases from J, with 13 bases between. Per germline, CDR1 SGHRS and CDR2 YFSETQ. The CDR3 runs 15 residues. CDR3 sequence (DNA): TGCGCCAGCAGCTTGGGGCAGGGGAATGTCTATGGCTACACCTTC. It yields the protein CASSLGQGNVYGYTF.

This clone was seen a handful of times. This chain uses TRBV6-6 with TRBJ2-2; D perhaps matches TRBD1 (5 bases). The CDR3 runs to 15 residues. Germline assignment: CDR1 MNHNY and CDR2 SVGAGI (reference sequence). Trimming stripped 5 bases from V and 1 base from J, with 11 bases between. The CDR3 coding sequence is TGTGCCAGCAGTCCTCAGCAGGGGAACACCGGGGAGCTGTTTTTT. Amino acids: CASSPQQGNTGELFF.

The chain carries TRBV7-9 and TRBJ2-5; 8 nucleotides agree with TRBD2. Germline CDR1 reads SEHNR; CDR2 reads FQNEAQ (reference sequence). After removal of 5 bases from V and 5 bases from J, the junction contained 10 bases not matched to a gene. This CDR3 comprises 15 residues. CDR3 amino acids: CASSPTGGPGETQYF. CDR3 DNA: TGTGCCAGCAGCCCGACGGGGGGGCCGGGGGAGACCCAGTACTTC.

CDR3 bases: TGCGCCAGCAGCTTGTCCGGACTTACCTACGAGCAGTACTTC. Encoded protein: CASSLSGLTYEQYF. The rearrangement joins TRBV5-1 to TRBJ2-7, with D possibly matching TRBD2 (5 bases). The V gene's germline CDR1 is SGHRS and CDR2 YFSETQ. Trimming removed 1 base from V and 2 bases from J, with 10 bases in between. The CDR3 loop spans 14 amino acids.

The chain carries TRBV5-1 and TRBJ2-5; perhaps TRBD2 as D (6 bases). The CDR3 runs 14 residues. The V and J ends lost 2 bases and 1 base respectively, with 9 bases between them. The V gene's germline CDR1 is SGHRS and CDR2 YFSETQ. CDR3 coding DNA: TGCGCCAGCAGCTTCGGGGGACGCCAAGAGACCCAGTACTTC. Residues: CASSFGGRQETQYF.

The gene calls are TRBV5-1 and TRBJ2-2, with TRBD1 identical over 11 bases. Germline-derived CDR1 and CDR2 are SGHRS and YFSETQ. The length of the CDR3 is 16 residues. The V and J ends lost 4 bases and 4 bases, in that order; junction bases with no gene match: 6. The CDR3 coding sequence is TGCGCCAGCAGCCACTCGGGACAGGGGGGCACCGGGGAGCTGTTTTTT. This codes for CASSHSGQGGTGELFF.

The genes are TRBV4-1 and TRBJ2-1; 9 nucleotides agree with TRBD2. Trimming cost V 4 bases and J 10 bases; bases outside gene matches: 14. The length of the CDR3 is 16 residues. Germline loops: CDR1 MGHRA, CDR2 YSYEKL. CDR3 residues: CASSRPPRGGAEEQFF. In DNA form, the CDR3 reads TGCGCCAGCAGCCGCCCTCCGCGCGGGGGGGCCGAAGAGCAGTTCTTC.

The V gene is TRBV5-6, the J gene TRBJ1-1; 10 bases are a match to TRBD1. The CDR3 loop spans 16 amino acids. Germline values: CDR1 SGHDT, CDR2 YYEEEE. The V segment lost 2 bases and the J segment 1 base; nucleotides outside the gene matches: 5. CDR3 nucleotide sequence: TGTGCCAGCAGCTTAGGGACAGGGGCAGGGAACACTGAAGCTTTCTTT. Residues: CASSLGTGAGNTEAFF. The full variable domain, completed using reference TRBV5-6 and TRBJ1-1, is DAGVTQSPTHLIKTRGQQVTLRCSPKSGHDTVSWYQQALGQGPQFIFQYYEEEERQRGNFPDRFSGHQFPNYSSELNVNALLLGDSALYLCASSLGTGAGNTEAFFGQGTRLTVV.

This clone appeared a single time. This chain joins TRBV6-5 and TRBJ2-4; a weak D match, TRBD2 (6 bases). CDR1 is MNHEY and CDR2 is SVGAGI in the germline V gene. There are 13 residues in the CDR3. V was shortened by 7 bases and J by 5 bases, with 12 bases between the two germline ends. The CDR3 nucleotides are TGTGCCAGCACCCGAGGCGGGGAAAACATTCAGTACTTC. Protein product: CASTRGGENIQYF.

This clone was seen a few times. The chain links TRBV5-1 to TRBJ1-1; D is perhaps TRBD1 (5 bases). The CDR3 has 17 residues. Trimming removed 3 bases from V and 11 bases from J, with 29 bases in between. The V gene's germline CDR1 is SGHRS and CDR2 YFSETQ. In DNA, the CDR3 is TGCGCCAGCAGCTCGGACCTTTCCAGGGCGCCCGGTTGGTTTGCTTTCTTT. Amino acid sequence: CASSSDLSRAPGWFAFF.

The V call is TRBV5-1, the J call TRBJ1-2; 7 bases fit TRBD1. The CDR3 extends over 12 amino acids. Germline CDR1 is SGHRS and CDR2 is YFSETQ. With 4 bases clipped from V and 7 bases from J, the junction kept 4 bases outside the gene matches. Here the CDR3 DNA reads TGCGCCAGCAGCACCGGACAGGCTGGCTACACCTTC. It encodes CASSTGQAGYTF.

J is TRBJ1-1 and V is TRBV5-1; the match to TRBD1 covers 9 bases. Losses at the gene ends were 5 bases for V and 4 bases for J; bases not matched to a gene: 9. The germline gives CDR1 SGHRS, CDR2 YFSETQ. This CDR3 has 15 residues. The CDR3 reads CASRTTGGEGTEAFF. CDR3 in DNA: TGCGCCAGCAGGACTACAGGGGGCGAAGGCACTGAAGCTTTCTTT.

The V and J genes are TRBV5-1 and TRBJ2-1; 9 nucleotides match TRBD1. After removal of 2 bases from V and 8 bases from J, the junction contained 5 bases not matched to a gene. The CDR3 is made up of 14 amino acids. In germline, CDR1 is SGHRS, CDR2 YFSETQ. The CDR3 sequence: CASSLGTGLDEQFF. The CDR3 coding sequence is TGCGCCAGCAGCTTAGGGACAGGGTTAGATGAGCAGTTCTTC.

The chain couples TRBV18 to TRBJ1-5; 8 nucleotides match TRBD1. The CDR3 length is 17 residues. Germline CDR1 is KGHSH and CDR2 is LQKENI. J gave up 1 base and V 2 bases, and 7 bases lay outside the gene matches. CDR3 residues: CASSPVAGGVSNQPQHF. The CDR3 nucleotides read TGTGCCAGCTCACCAGTGGCAGGGGGCGTGAGCAATCAGCCCCAGCATTTT.

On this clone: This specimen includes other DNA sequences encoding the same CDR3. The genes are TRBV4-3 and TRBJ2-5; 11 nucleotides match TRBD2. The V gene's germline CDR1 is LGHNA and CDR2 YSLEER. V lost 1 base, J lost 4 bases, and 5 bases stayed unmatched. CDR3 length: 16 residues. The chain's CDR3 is CASSQGAGTSGETQYF. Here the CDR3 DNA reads TGCGCCAGCAGCCAAGGGGCCGGGACTAGCGGAGAGACCCAGTACTTC.

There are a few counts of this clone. CDR3: CASSLGALVEQYF. In DNA, the CDR3 is TGTGCCAGCAGCTTAGGGGCTTTGGTCGAGCAGTACTTC. The chain carries TRBV7-2 and TRBJ2-7; D gene uncertain. The CDR3 length is 13 residues. V was shortened by 1 base and J by 6 bases, with 10 bases between the two germline ends. The germline CDR1 and CDR2 sequences are SGHTA and FQGNSA.

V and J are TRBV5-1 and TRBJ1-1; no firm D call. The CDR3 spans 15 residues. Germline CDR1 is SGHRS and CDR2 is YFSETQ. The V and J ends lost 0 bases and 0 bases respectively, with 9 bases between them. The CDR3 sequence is CASSLAAGMNTEAFF. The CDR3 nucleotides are TGCGCCAGCAGCTTGGCTGCGGGGATGAACACTGAAGCTTTCTTT.

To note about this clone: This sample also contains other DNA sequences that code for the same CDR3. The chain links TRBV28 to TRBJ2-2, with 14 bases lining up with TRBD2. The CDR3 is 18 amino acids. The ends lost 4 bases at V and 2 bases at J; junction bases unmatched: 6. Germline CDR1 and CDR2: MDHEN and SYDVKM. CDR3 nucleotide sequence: TGTGCCAGCAGTTCCCCGGGACTAGCGGGGGTTAACACCGGGGAGCTGTTTTTT. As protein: CASSSPGLAGVNTGELFF.

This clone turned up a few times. CDR3 in DNA: TGCGCCAGCAGCTTGACGGACTCACCTGGAAACACCATATATTTT. As protein: CASSLTDSPGNTIYF. J is TRBJ1-3 and V is TRBV5-1, with D uncertain. Germline lookup yields CDR1 SGHRS and CDR2 YFSETQ. The CDR3 sequence is 15 residues long. The germline V and J ends were trimmed by 1 base and 2 bases, with 10 bases remaining between them.

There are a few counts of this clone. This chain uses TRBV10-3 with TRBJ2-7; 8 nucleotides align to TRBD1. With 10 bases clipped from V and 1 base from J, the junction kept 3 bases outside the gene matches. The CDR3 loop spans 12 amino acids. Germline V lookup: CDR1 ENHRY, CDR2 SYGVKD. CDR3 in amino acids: CATRQGSYEQYF. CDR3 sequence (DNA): TGTGCCACAAGACAGGGGTCCTACGAGCAGTACTTC.

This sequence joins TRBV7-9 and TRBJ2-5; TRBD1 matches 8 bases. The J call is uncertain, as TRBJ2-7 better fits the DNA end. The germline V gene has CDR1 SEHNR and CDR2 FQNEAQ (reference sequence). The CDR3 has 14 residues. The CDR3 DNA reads TGTGCCAGCAGCCTGGGGCAGGGGGCTTACGAGCAGTACTTC. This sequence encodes CASSLGQGAYEQYF.

DNA of the CDR3: TGTGCCAGCAGCCCCTCGGGGGGACGGAGTAATGAAAAACTGTTTTTT. It yields the protein CASSPSGGRSNEKLFF. This sequence joins TRBV11-2 and TRBJ1-4, with a possible D match to TRBD1 (5 bases). Germline V gene data show CDR1 as SGHAT and CDR2 as FQNNGV. The CDR3 extends over 16 amino acids. V gave up 5 bases and J gave up 4 bases, with 17 bases separating them.